This passage covers 7 T cell receptor beta chains from one sample sequenced in a study of CD4 and CD8 cells across lung adenocarcinoma regions. One entry per CDR3 protein, called by TCRdb with MiXCR from the PCR reads. The sample lists approximately 3,100 distinct CDR3 sequences; 65% were seen once. Sequencing was done on a sample of CD8+ T cells from the margin of a lung tumor. The receptors here all came from a female donor with lung adenocarcinoma. The CD4 and CD8 labels of this study may be unreliable.

V usage is TRBV7-8 and J usage is TRBJ2-5; D is perhaps TRBD2 (6 bases). The DNA end lines up better with TRBJ2-7; the J call may be wrong. CDR1 and CDR2 from the germline V gene are SGHVS and FQNEAQ. The CDR3 covers 14 residues. In nucleotides, the CDR3 is TGTGCCAGCAGCGCAACTCGGGACTCCCTCGAGCAGTACTTC. This gives the protein CASSATRDSLEQYF.

This clonotype is labeled as medium-sized (0.01 to 0.1%). The genes are TRBV6-1 and TRBJ2-1; perhaps TRBD1 as D (6 bases). This CDR3 has 15 amino acids. From germline, CDR1 is MNHNS and CDR2 SASEGT. Trimming took 0 bases from V and 8 from J, leaving 14 bases between them. The CDR3 coding sequence is TGTGCCAGCAGTGAAGCGGGGGCCAAGGGATATGAGCAGTTCTTC. It codes for CASSEAGAKGYEQFF.

V usage is TRBV11-2 and J usage is TRBJ2-5; D uncertain. V shed 1 base and J shed 0 bases, with 3 bases lying between them. Per the germline V gene, CDR1 is SGHAT and CDR2 is FQNNGV. The CDR3 spans 13 residues. CDR3 sequence reads: CASSLGHQETQYF. CDR3 coding DNA: TGTGCCAGCAGCTTAGGACACCAAGAGACCCAGTACTTC.

This clonotype showed up just a few times. The chain recombines TRBV7-2 with TRBJ2-5; D is unresolved. The CDR3 totals 12 residues. Germline V CDR1 and CDR2: SGHTA, FQGNSA. Trimming left V 1 base short and J 3 bases short, with 3 bases between. CDR3 in amino acids: CASSLVKETQYF. CDR3 coding DNA: TGTGCCAGCAGCTTAGTTAAAGAGACCCAGTACTTC.

The chain carries TRBV12-3 or TRBV12-4 and TRBJ2-1; 9 positions agree with TRBD1. TRBJ2-7 explains the end of the DNA better; the J call may be wrong. This CDR3 has 13 amino acids. The CDR3 DNA sequence: TGTGCCAGCAGAAGGACAGGGGACTACGAGCAGTACTTC. It codes for CASRRTGDYEQYF.

The chain has TRBV6-1 and TRBJ1-2, with 9 bases that match TRBD1. Germline loops: CDR1 MNHNS, CDR2 SASEGT. V lost 6 bases and J lost 5; bases outside the gene matches: 1. The CDR3 has 12 amino acids. The CDR3 sequence is CASRGTGYGYTF. In DNA form, the CDR3 reads TGTGCCAGCAGGGGGACAGGGTATGGCTACACCTTC.

The rearrangement uses TRBV6-1 and TRBJ2-1; the D gene is possibly TRBD1 (6 bases). V was shortened by 4 bases and J by 9 bases, with 13 bases between the two germline ends. The CDR3 is 13 amino acids. The germline V gene encodes CDR1 MNHNS and CDR2 SASEGT. CDR3 loop: CASSVGQEREQFF. As DNA, the CDR3 is TGTGCCAGCAGTGTGGGACAAGAGCGTGAGCAGTTCTTC.